This TCR beta chain was recovered during a study of vaccination effects on CD4 cells after COVID-19. Study at large: Samples that were drawn after vaccination came a median of 72 days after the second dose.

Scientists isolated CD4+ T cells after an approximately 9-day culture period ended. Two-dose vaccination with either BNT162b2 or mRNA-1273 was given to the participants. Half the medium was swapped for IL-2 medium on days 3 and 7. Study conclusions and caveats: The study found marked clonal contraction of infection- and vaccine-induced clones late after vaccination. Limitations: small convalescent group and missing early post-infection timepoints.

This clone was seen a handful of times. Its specificity is unknown. Clones were sequenced by immunoSEQ multiplex PCR, and TCRdb holds only the in-frame ones, with some missing. The sample shows about 40,000 clones, about two thirds of them seen only once. The CDR3 contains 15 residues. From germline, CDR1 is LGHNA and CDR2 YNFKEQ. Deletions cut 0 bases from V and 7 bases from J, with 15 bases between. This TCR derives from a human donor who received a COVID-19 vaccine. The rearrangement joins TRBV4-2 to TRBJ1-1; no clear D. The starting material was CD4+ T cells from PBMCs cultured without peptide, obtained after COVID-19 vaccination. CDR3 sequence (DNA): TGTGCCAGCAGCCAAGATTGGGAGGGATTAGTTGAAGCTTTCTTT. Amino acid sequence: CASSQDWEGLVEAFF.